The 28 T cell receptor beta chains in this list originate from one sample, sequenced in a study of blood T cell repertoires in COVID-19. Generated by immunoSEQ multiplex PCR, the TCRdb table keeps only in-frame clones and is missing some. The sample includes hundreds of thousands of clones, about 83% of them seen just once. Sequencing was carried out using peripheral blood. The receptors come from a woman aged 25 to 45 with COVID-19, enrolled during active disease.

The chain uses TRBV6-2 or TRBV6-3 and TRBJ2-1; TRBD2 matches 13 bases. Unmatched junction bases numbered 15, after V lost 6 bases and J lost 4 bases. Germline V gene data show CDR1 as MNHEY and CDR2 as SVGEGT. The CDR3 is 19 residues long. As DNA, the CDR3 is TGTGCCAGCAGCCCCACAACTAGCGGGAGGGCCTTTAGGTACAATGAGCAGTTCTTC. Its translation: CASSPTTSGRAFRYNEQFF.

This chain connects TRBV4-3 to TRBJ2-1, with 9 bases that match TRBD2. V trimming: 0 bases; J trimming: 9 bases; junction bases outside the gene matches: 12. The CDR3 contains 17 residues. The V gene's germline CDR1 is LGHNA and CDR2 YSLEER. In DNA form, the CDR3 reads TGCGCCAGCAGCCAAGATCGAGTAGCGGGAGATAACGGTGAGCAGTTCTTC. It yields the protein CASSQDRVAGDNGEQFF.

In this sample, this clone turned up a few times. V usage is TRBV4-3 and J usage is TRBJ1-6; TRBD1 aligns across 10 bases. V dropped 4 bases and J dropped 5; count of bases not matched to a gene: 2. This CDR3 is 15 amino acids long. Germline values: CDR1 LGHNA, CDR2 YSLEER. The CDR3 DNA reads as TGCGCCAGCAGCCCCGGACAGGGGGATAATTCACCCCTCCACTTT. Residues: CASSPGQGDNSPLHF.

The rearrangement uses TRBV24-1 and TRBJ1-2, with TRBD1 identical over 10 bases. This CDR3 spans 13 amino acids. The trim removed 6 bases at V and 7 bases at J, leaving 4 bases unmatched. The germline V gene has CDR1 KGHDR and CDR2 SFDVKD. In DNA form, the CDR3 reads TGTGCCACCAGTTCCGGGACAGGGGTTGGCTACACCTTC. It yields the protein CATSSGTGVGYTF.

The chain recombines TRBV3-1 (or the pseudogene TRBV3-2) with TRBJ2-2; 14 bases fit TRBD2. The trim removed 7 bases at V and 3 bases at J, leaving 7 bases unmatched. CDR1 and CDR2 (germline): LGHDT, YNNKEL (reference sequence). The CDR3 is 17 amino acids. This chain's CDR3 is CASIRLAGGPHTGELFF. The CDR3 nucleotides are TGTGCCAGCATACGACTAGCGGGGGGGCCGCACACCGGGGAGCTGTTTTTT.

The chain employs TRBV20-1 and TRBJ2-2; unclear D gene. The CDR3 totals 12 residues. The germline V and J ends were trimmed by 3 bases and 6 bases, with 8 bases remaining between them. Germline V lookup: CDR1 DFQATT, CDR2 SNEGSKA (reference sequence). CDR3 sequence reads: CSASGHPGELFF. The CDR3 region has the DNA TGCAGTGCTAGTGGGCACCCCGGGGAGCTGTTTTTT.

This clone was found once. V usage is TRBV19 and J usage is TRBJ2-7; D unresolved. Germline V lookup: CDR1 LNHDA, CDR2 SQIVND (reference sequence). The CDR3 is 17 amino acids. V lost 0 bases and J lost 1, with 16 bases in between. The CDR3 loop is CASSIDERNGPSYEQYF. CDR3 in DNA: TGTGCCAGTAGTATAGATGAGAGGAACGGTCCTTCCTACGAGCAGTACTTC.

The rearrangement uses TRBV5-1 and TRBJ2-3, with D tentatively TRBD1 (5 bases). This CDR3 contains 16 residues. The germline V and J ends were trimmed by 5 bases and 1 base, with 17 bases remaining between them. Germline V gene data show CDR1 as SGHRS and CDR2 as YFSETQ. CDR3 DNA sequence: TGCGCCAGCAGGCGTCTGGGGCCGTCGGGCACAGATACGCAGTATTTT. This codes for CASRRLGPSGTDTQYF.

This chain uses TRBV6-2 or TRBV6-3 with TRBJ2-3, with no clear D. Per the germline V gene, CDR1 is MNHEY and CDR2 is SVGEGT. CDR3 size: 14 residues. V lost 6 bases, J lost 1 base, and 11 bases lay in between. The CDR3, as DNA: TGTGCCAGCAGCGCGCTGGCGGGCACAGATACGCAGTATTTT. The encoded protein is CASSALAGTDTQYF.

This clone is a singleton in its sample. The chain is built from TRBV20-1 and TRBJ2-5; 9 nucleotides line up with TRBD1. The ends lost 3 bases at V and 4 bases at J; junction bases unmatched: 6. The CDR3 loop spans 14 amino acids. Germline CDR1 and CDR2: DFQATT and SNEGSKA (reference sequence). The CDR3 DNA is TGCAGTGCTAGTGGACAGGGGCGCCGAGAGACCCAGTACTTC. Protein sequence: CSASGQGRRETQYF.

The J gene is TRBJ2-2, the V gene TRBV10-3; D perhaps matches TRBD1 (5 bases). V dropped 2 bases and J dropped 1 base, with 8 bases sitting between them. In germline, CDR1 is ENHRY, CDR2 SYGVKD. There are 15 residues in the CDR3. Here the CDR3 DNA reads TGTGCCATCAGTGAGCCAGGGCAGAACACCGGGGAGCTGTTTTTT. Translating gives CAISEPGQNTGELFF.

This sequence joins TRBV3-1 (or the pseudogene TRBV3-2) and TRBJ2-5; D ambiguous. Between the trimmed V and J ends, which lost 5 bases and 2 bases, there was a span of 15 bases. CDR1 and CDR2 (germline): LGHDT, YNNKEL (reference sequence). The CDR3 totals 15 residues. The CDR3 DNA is TGTGCCAGCAGCGGTAGTTCCCGGGTACAAGAGACCCAGTACTTC. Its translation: CASSGSSRVQETQYF.

CDR3: CASSQGPSVMDTQYF. CDR3 DNA: TGCGCCAGCAGCCAAGGTCCTAGTGTAATGGATACGCAGTATTTT. The V and J genes are TRBV4-3 and TRBJ2-3; no clear D. The germline CDR1 and CDR2 sequences are LGHNA and YSLEER. Trimming took off 1 base at V and 6 bases at J, with 14 bases between the two ends. This CDR3 comprises 15 residues.

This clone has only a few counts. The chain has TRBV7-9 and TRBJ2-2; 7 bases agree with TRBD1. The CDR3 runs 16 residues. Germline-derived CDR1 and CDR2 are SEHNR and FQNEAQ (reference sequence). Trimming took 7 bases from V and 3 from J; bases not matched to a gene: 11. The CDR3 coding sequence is TGTGCCAGCATCTCGGGACAGACGCCCGACACCGGGGAGCTGTTTTTT. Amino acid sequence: CASISGQTPDTGELFF.

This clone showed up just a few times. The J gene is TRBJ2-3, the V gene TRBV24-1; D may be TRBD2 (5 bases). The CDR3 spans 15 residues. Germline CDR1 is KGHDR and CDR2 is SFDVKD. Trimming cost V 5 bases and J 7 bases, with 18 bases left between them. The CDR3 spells CATSGTRVGGYTQYF. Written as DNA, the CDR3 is TGTGCCACCAGTGGCACTCGAGTAGGAGGATATACGCAGTATTTT.

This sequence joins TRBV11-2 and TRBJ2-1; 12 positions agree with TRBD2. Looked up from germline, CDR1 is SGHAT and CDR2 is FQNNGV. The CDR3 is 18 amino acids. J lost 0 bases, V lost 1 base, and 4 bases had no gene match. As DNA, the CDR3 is TGTGCCAGCAGCTTAGGGCTAGCGGGGGGGAGCTCCTACAATGAGCAGTTCTTC. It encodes CASSLGLAGGSSYNEQFF.

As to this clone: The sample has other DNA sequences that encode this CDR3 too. CDR3 nucleotide sequence: TGTGCCAGCAGTTTATCGGCGGGGGGTTACGAGCAGTACTTC. Its translation: CASSLSAGGYEQYF. This chain links TRBV28 with TRBJ2-7; 8 bases are shared with TRBD2. The CDR3 has 14 amino acids. Per the germline V gene, CDR1 is MDHEN and CDR2 is SYDVKM. Germline trimming cut 1 base from V and 4 bases from J; bases unmatched to any gene: 3. The variable domain in full, completed from reference TRBV28 and TRBJ2-7, reads DVKVTQSSRYLVKRTGEKVFLECVQDMDHENMFWYRQDPGLGLRLIYFSYDVKMKEKGDIPEGYSVSREKKERFSLILESASTNQTSMYLCASSLSAGGYEQYFGPGTRLTVT.

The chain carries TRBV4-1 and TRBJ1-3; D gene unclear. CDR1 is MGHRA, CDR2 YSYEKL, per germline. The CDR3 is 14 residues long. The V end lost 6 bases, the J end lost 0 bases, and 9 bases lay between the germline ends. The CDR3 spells CASREDLSGNTIYF. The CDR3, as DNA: TGCGCCAGCAGGGAGGACCTCTCTGGAAACACCATATATTTT.

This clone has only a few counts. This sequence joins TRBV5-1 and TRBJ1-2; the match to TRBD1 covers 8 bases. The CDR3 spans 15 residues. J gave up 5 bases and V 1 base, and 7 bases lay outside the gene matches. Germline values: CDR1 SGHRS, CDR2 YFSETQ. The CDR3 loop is CASSLSGGIAYGYTF. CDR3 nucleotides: TGCGCCAGCAGCTTGTCAGGGGGCATCGCGTATGGCTACACCTTC.

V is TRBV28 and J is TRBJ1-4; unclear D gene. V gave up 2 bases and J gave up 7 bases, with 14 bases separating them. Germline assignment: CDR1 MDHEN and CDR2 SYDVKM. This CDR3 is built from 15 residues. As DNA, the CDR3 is TGTGCCAGCAGTTTAATCGGGAGGGCGAGTGAAAAACTGTTTTTT. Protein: CASSLIGRASEKLFF.

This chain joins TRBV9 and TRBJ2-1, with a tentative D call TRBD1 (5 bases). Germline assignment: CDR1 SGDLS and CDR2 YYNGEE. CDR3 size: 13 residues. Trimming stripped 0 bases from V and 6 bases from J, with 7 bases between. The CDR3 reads CASSVVGPNEQFF. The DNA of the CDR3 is TGTGCCAGCAGCGTAGTGGGGCCCAATGAGCAGTTCTTC.

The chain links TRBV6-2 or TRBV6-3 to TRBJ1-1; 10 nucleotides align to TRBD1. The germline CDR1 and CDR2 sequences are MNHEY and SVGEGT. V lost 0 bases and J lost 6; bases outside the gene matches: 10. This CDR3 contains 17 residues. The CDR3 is CASSYSRDRGPKAEAFF. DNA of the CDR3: TGTGCCAGCAGTTACTCTCGGGACAGGGGACCCAAGGCTGAAGCTTTCTTT.

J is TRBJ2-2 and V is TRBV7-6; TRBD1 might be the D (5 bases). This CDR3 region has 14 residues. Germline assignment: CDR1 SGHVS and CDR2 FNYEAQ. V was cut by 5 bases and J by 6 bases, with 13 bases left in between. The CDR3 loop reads CASSGPGLAGELFF. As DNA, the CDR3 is TGTGCCAGCAGCGGTCCAGGGTTGGCCGGGGAGCTGTTTTTT.

This CDR3 is CASSSGGQGNAYEQYF. CDR3 DNA: TGTGCCAGTAGTAGCGGTGGACAGGGGAACGCGTACGAGCAGTACTTC. This chain uses TRBV19 with TRBJ2-7; 9 positions agree with TRBD1. V shed 4 bases, J shed 4 bases, and the junction held 11 bases outside the gene matches. The CDR3 is 16 amino acids. The germline V gene has CDR1 LNHDA and CDR2 SQIVND (reference sequence).

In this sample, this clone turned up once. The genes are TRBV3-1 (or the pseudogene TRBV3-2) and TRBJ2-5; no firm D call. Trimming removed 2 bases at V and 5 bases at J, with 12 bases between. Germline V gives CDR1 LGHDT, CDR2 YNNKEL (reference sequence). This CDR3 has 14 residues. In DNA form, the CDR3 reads TGTGCCAGCAGCCAAAGAGGTGGTCGGGAGACCCAGTACTTC. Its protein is CASSQRGGRETQYF.

The CDR3 region has the DNA TGTGCCAGCAGCGCCGGGACTAGCGGGGTAAATGAGCAGTTCTTC. Its protein product is CASSAGTSGVNEQFF. The chain joins TRBV9 to TRBJ2-1; 13 bases fit TRBD2. Trimming took 3 bases from V and 7 from J; bases not matched to a gene: 4. Germline assignment: CDR1 SGDLS and CDR2 YYNGEE. The CDR3 runs to 15 residues.

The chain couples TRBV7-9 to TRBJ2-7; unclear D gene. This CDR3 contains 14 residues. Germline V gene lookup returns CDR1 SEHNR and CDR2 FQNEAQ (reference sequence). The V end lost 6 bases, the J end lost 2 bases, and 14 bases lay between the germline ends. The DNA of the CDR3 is TGTGCCAGCAGTCCCAGGTCGCCGACCTACGAGCAGTACTTC. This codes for CASSPRSPTYEQYF.

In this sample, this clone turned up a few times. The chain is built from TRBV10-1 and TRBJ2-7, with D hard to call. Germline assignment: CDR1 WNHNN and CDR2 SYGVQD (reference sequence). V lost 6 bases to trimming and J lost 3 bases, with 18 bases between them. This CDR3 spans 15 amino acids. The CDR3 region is CASSGSDGPYYEQYF. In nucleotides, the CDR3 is TGCGCCAGCAGCGGATCCGATGGGCCTTACTACGAGCAGTACTTC.